This TCR beta chain was sequenced in a study of blood T cell repertoires in COVID-19. Whole-study context: There were acute and convalescent COVID-19 samples, and they came from the United States, Italy and Spain. T cells, B-cell-depleted T cells, or PBMCs supplied cDNA or gDNA.

This CDR3 is built from 14 residues. Germline CDR1 ENHRY, CDR2 SYGVKD. Deletions cut 7 bases from V and 1 base from J, with 13 bases between. Recruited during active infection, patients (from Seattle) were subsequently followed longitudinally. Some clones are missing from TCRdb's copy, which holds only in-frame ones; the method was immunoSEQ multiplex PCR. The table shows fewer than 450,000 clones, with about 91% occurring only once. This TCR was sampled from a woman aged 45 to 65 with COVID-19, enrolled during active disease. The chain links TRBV10-3 to TRBJ1-1; maybe TRBD1 (5 bases). Input material: peripheral blood. The CDR3 region is CAINRGDQNTEAFF. CDR3 nucleotide sequence: TGTGCCATCAATCGGGGGGACCAGAACACTGAAGCTTTCTTT.